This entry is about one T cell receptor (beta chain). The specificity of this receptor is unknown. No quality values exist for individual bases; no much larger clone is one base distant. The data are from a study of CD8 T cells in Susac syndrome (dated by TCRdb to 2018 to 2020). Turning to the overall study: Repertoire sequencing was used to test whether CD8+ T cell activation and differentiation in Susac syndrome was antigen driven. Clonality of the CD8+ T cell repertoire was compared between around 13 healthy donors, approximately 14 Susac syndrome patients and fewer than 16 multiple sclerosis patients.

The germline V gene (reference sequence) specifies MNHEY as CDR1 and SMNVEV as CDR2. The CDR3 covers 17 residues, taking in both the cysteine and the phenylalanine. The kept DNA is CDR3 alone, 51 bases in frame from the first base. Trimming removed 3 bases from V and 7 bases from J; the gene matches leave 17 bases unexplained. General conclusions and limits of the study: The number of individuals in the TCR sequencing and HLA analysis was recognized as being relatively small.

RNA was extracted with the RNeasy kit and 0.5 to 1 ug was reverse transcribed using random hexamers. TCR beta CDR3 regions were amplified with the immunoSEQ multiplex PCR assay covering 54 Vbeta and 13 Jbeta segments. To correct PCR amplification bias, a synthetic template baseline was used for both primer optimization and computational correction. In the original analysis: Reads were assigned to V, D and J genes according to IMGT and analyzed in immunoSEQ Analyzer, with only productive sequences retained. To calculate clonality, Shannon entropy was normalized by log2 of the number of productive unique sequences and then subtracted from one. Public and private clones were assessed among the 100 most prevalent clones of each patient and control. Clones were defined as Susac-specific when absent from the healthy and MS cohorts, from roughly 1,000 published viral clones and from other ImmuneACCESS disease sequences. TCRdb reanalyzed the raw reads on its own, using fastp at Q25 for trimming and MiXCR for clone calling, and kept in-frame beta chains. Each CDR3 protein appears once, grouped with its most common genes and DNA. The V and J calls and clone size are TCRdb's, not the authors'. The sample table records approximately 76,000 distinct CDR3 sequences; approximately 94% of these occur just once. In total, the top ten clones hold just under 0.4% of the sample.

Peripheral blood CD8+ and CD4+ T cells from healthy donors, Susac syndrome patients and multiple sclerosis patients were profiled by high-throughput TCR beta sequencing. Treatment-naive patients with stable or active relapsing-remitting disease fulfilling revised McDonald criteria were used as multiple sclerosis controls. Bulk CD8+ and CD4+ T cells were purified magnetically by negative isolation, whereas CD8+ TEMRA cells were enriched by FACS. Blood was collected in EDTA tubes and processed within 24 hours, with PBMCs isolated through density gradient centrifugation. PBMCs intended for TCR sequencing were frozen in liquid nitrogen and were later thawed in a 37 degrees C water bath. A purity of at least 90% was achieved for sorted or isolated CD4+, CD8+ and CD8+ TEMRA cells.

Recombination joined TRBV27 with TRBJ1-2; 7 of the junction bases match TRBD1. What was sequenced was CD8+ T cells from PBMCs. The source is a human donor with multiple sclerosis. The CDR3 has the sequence CASSFKFGTASFGGYTF. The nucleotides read TGTGCCAGCAGTTTTAAGTTCGGGACAGCCTCGTTTGGTGGCTACACCTTC.